What follows are 9 T cell receptor beta chains derived from one specimen sequenced in a study of T-cell reconstitution after alpha-beta-depleted transplantation in children. Unique molecular identifiers were incorporated when the TCRbeta library was constructed. TCRdb re-derived calls from the PCR reads in MiXCR, one entry per CDR3 protein. The top ten clones hold less than 40% of a sample with fewer than 750,000 distinct CDR3 sequences, 27% of them seen once. The sequences come from PBMCs, collected before TCRalphabeta/CD19-depleted stem cell transplant. These receptors were collected from a boy in the first two years of life with Wiskott-Aldrich syndrome, due to receive a stem cell transplant.

This clonotype was recorded a few times. The chain links TRBV2 to TRBJ1-1, with a tentative D call TRBD1 (5 bases). Looked up from germline, CDR1 is SNHLY and CDR2 is FYNNEI. Trimming cost V 1 base and J 4 bases, with 13 bases left between them. This CDR3 has 15 amino acids. Here the CDR3 DNA reads TGTGCCAGCAGTGAAGGGACCAGGGTACCCACTGAAGCTTTCTTT. Its translation: CASSEGTRVPTEAFF.

This clonotype turned up a few times. The chain recombines TRBV20-1 with TRBJ2-5, with no clear D. V lost 6 bases to trimming and J lost 3 bases, with 5 bases between them. The germline CDR1 and CDR2 sequences are DFQATT and SNEGSKA (reference sequence). The CDR3 length is 10 residues. This chain's CDR3 is CSATEETQYF. CDR3 DNA: TGCAGTGCGACCGAAGAGACCCAGTACTTC.

The chain joins TRBV5-1 to TRBJ1-5, with 9 bases fitting TRBD1. This CDR3 has 15 amino acids. Germline V gene data show CDR1 as SGHRS and CDR2 as YFSETQ. V was clipped by 2 bases and J by 4 bases; unmatched bases: 4. CDR3: CASSLGDRVNQPQHF. The CDR3, as DNA: TGCGCCAGCAGCTTAGGGGACAGGGTAAATCAGCCCCAGCATTTT.

The chain carries TRBV19 and TRBJ1-1; D may be TRBD1 (5 bases). Germline CDR1 reads LNHDA; CDR2 reads SQIVND (reference sequence). The CDR3 is 17 amino acids. V lost 3 bases to trimming and J lost 6 bases, with 23 bases between them. In DNA, the CDR3 is TGTGCCAGTAGTATCCTCCGGGACCAAACAAGGAGCGCTGAAGCTTTCTTT. As protein: CASSILRDQTRSAEAFF. The complete variable domain, with remaining parts taken from reference TRBV19 and TRBJ1-1, reads DGGITQSPKYLFRKEGQNVTLSCEQNLNHDAMYWYRQDPGQGLRLIYYSQIVNDFQKGDIAEGYSVSREKKESFPLTVTSAQKNPTAFYLCASSILRDQTRSAEAFFGQGTRLTVV.

The CDR3 bases are TGCGCCAGCAGCTTTCTGACGACAGCCGAGCAGTACTTC. This sequence encodes CASSFLTTAEQYF. V and J are TRBV5-1 and TRBJ2-7; weak D call: TRBD1 (5 bases). Trimming removed 2 bases from V and 6 bases from J, with 12 bases in between. There are 13 residues in the CDR3. Germline loops: CDR1 SGHRS, CDR2 YFSETQ.

This clonotype has more than one count but fewer than ten. The rearrangement links TRBV20-1 to TRBJ2-1, with TRBD2 matching over 8 bases. CDR1 and CDR2 from the germline V gene are DFQATT and SNEGSKA (reference sequence). J lost 2 bases, V lost 1 base, and 31 bases had no gene match. The CDR3 is made up of 24 amino acids. Here the CDR3 reads CSARGRIPARDSAGDQRAYNEQFF. CDR3 coding DNA: TGCAGTGCTAGAGGCAGGATCCCTGCCAGAGATTCAGCGGGAGACCAAAGGGCCTACAATGAGCAGTTCTTC.

This sequence joins TRBV30 and TRBJ1-6; D is perhaps TRBD1 (6 bases). Germline V gene lookup returns CDR1 GTSNPN and CDR2 SVGIG (reference sequence). V was shortened by 2 bases and J by 4 bases, with 15 bases between the two germline ends. The CDR3 runs to 16 residues. The CDR3 protein is CAWSWGGGPYNSPLHF. DNA of the CDR3: TGTGCCTGGAGTTGGGGAGGGGGACCGTATAATTCACCCCTCCACTTT.

This clonotype was detected a few times. This chain links TRBV12-3 or TRBV12-4 with TRBJ2-1; perhaps TRBD2 as D (6 bases). This CDR3 is 12 amino acids long. V shed 6 bases and J shed 9 bases, with 12 bases lying between them. The CDR3 protein is CASSPLAREQFF. The CDR3 DNA sequence: TGTGCCAGCAGCCCACTAGCTCGTGAGCAGTTCTTC.

The chain joins TRBV28 to TRBJ2-2, with 9 bases aligning to TRBD2. The CDR3 consists of 15 residues. Germline CDR1 and CDR2: MDHEN and SYDVKM. With V trimmed by 6 bases and J by 4 bases, 6 bases remained unmatched. CDR3 sequence (DNA): TGTGCCAGCAGCCGTAGCGGGAGTTTCACCGGGGAGCTGTTTTTT. Translation: CASSRSGSFTGELFF.